The 12 T cell receptor beta chains below come from one sample, sequenced in a study of blood T cells in healthy people across ages. For the second PCR, which ran for about 7 to 11 cycles, a sample-barcoded 5' primer and a J-beta primer mix were used. TCRdb ran MiXCR on the 5' RACE reads and lists one entry per CDR3 protein. Among 760,000 or so distinct CDR3 sequences listed, 20% to 25% were seen once. The sample also formed part of further work on T cells of mothers and their children.

Sequencing was performed on blood. The receptors were gathered from a boy younger than 18 in good health.

This clonotype was counted a single time. The J gene is TRBJ2-7, the V gene TRBV5-1; D unresolved. Per the germline V gene, CDR1 is SGHRS and CDR2 is YFSETQ. The V end lost 4 bases, the J end lost 5 bases, and 16 bases lay between the germline ends. The CDR3 is 14 amino acids. Here the CDR3 DNA reads TGCGCCAGCAGCCCCGTCCAAAAGGCCCACGAGCAGTACTTC. Protein: CASSPVQKAHEQYF.

V is TRBV9 and J is TRBJ2-5, with TRBD2 as a possible D gene (6 bases). Trimming stripped 2 bases from V and 5 bases from J, with 16 bases between. This CDR3 contains 15 residues. Germline V gene lookup returns CDR1 SGDLS and CDR2 YYNGEE. Here the CDR3 reads CASSVGTGRRETQYF. CDR3 coding DNA: TGTGCCAGCAGCGTCGGGACGGGGAGGAGGGAGACCCAGTACTTC. The variable domain in full, with the rest retrieved from reference TRBV9 and TRBJ2-5, is DSGVTQTPKHLITATGQRVTLRCSPRSGDLSVYWYQQSLDQGLQFLIQYYNGEERAKGNILERFSAQQFPDLHSELNLSSLELGDSALYFCASSVGTGRRETQYFGPGTRLLVL.

The sample holds a few counts of this clonotype. The V gene is TRBV4-1, the J gene TRBJ1-2; D possibly corresponds to TRBD1 (6 bases). Deletions cut 0 bases from V and 2 bases from J, with 13 bases between. The CDR3 runs to 16 residues. CDR1 and CDR2 from the germline V gene are MGHRA and YSYEKL. The CDR3 DNA sequence: TGCGCCAGCAGCCAAGAGATGGGACACCTAAACTATGGCTACACCTTC. Translation: CASSQEMGHLNYGYTF.

DNA for the CDR3: TGTGCCAGCAGGTTGACCAGCGGGAGGGTTGAGACCCAGTACTTC. As protein: CASRLTSGRVETQYF. This chain links TRBV28 with TRBJ2-5; 10 nucleotides agree with TRBD2. The germline V gene encodes CDR1 MDHEN and CDR2 SYDVKM. CDR3 length: 15 residues. With 6 bases clipped from V and 5 bases from J, the junction kept 9 bases outside the gene matches.

The V gene is TRBV7-9, the J gene TRBJ1-2; 8 bases match TRBD1. This CDR3 comprises 14 residues. Germline lookup yields CDR1 SEHNR and CDR2 FQNEAQ (reference sequence). The V and J ends lost 5 bases and 4 bases, in that order; junction bases with no gene match: 6. The CDR3 nucleotides are TGTGCCAGCAGCCCACTGGACAGGGCCTATGGCTACACCTTC. The encoded protein is CASSPLDRAYGYTF.

Concerning this clonotype itself: Sequence at one end of the junction differs from germline and may be a read error. This chain uses TRBV29-1 with TRBJ1-1; 7 nucleotides line up with TRBD1. The germline gives CDR1 SQVTM, CDR2 ANQGSEA. The length of the CDR3 is 14 residues. The CDR3 spells CSVHLTGSGTEAFF. The CDR3 nucleotides are TGCAGCGTTCACTTGACAGGGTCGGGAACTGAAGCCTTCTTT.

This clonotype was seen a handful of times. The genes are TRBV18 and TRBJ2-5, with D perhaps being TRBD1 or TRBD2 (6 bases each). The J call may be faulty, since TRBJ2-1 better matches the DNA end. CDR3 length: 14 amino acids. CDR1 is KGHSH, CDR2 LQKENI, per germline. In DNA, the CDR3 is TGTGCCAGCTCGCAAGGGGGGAATTACAATGAGCAGTTCTTC. Amino acid sequence: CASSQGGNYNEQFF.

In this sample, this clonotype turned up a few times. The chain links TRBV7-9 to TRBJ2-7; TRBD1 aligns across 7 bases. Germline CDR1 and CDR2: SEHNR and FQNEAQ (reference sequence). The CDR3 is 15 amino acids. After removal of 4 bases from V and 4 bases from J, the junction contained 10 bases not matched to a gene. CDR3 residues: CASSSDRQGVYEQYF. CDR3 bases: TGTGCCAGCAGCTCAGATCGACAGGGAGTTTACGAGCAGTACTTC.

The chain combines TRBV7-2 with TRBJ2-5; 7 bases line up with TRBD2. The J call could be wrong; TRBJ2-1 is a better fit for the DNA end. The V gene's germline CDR1 is SGHTA and CDR2 FQGNSA. This CDR3 spans 17 amino acids. The CDR3 region is CASRSEPGDYQNNEQFF. CDR3 bases: TGTGCCAGCAGATCAGAACCCGGGGACTACCAGAACAATGAGCAGTTCTTC.

A few counts support this clonotype. V usage is TRBV3-1 and J usage is TRBJ1-2; D call uncertain. The CDR3 has 15 amino acids. The V gene lost 2 bases and the J gene lost 4 bases, with 14 bases spanning the gap. The germline V gene has CDR1 LGHDT and CDR2 YNNKEL (reference sequence). The CDR3 DNA reads as TGTGCCAGCAGCCAAAAATCGTGGCCGTCCTATGGCTACACCTTC. It yields the protein CASSQKSWPSYGYTF.

The chain recombines TRBV29-1 with TRBJ2-1; D may match TRBD1 or TRBD2 (7 bases each). Germline CDR1 SQVTM, CDR2 ANQGSEA. The CDR3 is 14 amino acids. The germline V and J ends were trimmed by 5 bases and 2 bases, with 13 bases remaining between them. CDR3 sequence: CSVSQGRAYNEQFF. The CDR3 coding sequence is TGCAGCGTTTCACAGGGGAGGGCCTACAATGAGCAGTTCTTC.

The chain is built from TRBV4-1 and TRBJ2-7; possibly TRBD1 or TRBD2 for D (5 bases each). The CDR3 consists of 16 residues. Trimming shortened V by 6 bases and J by 0 bases, and 18 bases separated the two germline ends. Germline-derived CDR1 and CDR2 are MGHRA and YSYEKL. The CDR3 sequence is CASRNGKPGTSYEQYF. The CDR3 region has the DNA TGCGCCAGCAGGAACGGGAAGCCAGGGACCTCCTACGAGCAGTACTTC.